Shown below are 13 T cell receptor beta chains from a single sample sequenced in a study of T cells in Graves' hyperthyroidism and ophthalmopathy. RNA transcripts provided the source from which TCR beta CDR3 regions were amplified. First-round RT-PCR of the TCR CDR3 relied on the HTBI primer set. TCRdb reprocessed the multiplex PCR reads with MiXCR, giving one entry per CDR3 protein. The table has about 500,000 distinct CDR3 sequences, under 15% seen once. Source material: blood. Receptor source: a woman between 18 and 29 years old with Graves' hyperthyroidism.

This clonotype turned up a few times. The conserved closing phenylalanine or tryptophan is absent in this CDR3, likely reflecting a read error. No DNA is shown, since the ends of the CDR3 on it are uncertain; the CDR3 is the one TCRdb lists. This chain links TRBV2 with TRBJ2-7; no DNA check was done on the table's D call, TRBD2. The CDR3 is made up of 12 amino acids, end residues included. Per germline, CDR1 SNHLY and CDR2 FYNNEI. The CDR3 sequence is CASRAGTSRLVI.

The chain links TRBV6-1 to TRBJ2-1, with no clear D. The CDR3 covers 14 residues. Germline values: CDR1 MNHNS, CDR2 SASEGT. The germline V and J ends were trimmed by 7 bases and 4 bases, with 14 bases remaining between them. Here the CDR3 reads CASTLRSFYNEQFF. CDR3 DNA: TGTGCCAGCACTTTAAGGTCCTTTTACAATGAGCAGTTCTTC.

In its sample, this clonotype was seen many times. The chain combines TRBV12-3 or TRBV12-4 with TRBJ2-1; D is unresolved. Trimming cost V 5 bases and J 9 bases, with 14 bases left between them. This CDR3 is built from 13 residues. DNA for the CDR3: TGTGCCAGCAGTCCCCCCTTAACAATTGAGCAGTTCTTC. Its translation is CASSPPLTIEQFF.

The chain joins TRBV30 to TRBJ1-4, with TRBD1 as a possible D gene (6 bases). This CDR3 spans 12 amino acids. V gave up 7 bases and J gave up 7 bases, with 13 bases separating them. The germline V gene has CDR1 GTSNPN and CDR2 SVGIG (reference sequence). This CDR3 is CALTQGGEKLFF. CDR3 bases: TGTGCCTTGACCCAAGGGGGTGAAAAACTGTTTTTT.

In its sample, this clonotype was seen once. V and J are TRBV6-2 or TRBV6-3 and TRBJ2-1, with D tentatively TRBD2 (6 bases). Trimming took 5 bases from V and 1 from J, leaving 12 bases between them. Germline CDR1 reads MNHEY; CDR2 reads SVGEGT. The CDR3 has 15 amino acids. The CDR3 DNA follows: TGTGCCAGCAGTATCGAGGCGGGATCCTACAATGAGCAGTTCTTC. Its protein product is CASSIEAGSYNEQFF.

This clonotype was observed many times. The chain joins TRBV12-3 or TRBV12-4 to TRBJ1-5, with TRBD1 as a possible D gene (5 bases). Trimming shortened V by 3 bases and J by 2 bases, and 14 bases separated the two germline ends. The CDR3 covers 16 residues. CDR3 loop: CASSLGGAKGNQPQHF. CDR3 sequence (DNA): TGTGCCAGCAGTTTGGGAGGGGCAAAAGGCAATCAGCCCCAGCATTTT.

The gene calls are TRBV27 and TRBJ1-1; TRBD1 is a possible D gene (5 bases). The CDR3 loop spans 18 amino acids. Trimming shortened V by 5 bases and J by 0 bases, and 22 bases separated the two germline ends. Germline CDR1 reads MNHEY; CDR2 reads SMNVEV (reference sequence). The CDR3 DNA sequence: TGTGCCAGCAGTAACCCTCGAAGGGAGGGGCGCATGAACACTGAAGCTTTCTTT. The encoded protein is CASSNPRREGRMNTEAFF.

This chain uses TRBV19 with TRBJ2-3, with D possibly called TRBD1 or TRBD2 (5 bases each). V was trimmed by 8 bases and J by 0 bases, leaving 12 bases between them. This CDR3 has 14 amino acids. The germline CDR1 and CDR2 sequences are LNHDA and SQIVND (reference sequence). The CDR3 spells CASWGGLSTDTQYF. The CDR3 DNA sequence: TGTGCCAGTTGGGGCGGGCTGAGCACAGATACGCAGTATTTT.

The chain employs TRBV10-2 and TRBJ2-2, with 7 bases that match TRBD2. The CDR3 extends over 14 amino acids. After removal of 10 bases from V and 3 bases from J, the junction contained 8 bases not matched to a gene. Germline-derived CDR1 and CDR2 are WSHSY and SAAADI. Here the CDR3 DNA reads TGCGCCACCGCGACGGCGGGAGACACCGGGGAGCTGTTTTTT. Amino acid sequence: CATATAGDTGELFF.

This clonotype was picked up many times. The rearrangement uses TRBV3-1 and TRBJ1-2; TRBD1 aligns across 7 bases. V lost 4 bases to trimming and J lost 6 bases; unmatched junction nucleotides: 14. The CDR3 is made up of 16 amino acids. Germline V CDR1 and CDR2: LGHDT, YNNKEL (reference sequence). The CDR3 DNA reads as TGTGCCAGCAGCCTTAACGAGGGGACAGAGACCAATGGCTACACCTTC. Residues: CASSLNEGTETNGYTF.

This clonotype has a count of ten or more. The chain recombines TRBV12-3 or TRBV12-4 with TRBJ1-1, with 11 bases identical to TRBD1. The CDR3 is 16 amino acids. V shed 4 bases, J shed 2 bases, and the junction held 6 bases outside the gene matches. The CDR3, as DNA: TGTGCCAGCAGTTGGGACAGGGGGAAGTTTAACACTGAAGCTTTCTTT. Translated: CASSWDRGKFNTEAFF.

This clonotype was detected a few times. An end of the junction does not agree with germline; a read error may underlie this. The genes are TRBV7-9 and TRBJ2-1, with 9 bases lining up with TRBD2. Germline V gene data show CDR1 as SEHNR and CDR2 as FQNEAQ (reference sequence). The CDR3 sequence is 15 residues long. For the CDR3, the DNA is TGTGCCAGCACCTTAGCGGGAGTATCGTACAATGAGCAGTTCTTC. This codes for CASTLAGVSYNEQFF.

The CDR3 nucleotides read TGTGCCAGTAGATATGGGAACACTGAAGCTTTCTTT. This sequence encodes CASRYGNTEAFF. V gene TRBV19 combines with J gene TRBJ1-1; the D is unclear. The germline gives CDR1 LNHDA, CDR2 SQIVND (reference sequence). The CDR3 loop spans 12 amino acids. The ends were cut back, 6 bases at V and 1 base at J, with 6 bases in the middle.